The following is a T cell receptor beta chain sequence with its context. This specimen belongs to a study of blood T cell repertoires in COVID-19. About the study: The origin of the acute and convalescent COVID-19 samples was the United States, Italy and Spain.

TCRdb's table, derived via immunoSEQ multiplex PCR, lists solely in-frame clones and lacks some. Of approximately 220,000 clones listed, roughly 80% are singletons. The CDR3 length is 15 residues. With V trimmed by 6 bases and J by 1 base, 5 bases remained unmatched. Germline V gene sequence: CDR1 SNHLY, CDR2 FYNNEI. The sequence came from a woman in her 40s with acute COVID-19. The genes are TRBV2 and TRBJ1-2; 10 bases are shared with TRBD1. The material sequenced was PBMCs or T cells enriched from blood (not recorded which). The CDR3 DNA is TGTGCCAGCAGAAGACAGGGGGCGCGTAACTATGGCTACACCTTC. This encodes CASRRQGARNYGYTF.